This TCR beta chain was sequenced for a study of T-cell reconstitution after alpha-beta-depleted transplantation in children. General study points: By one year post-transplant, T-cell counts and diversity largely arose from T cells that were newly produced. Surviving recipient T cells and thymic progenitors underlay high day-60 TCRbeta diversity in some patients. Reports say that about two months after transplant, the alpha-beta T cells came out of several hundred graft clones that had expanded.

This clonotype has a count of ten or more. The target antigen is unknown. Researchers prepared the TCRbeta library using unique molecular identifiers, the study reports. TCRdb analysed the PCR reads with MiXCR anew, one entry per CDR3 protein. The data hold 100,000 or so distinct CDR3 sequences, with around 16% observed a single time. Germline V gene data show CDR1 as GTSNPN and CDR2 as SVGIG (reference sequence). The CDR3 is made up of 12 amino acids. V was cut by 1 base and J by 4 bases, with 7 bases left in between. This sample comprised PBMCs, mostly from graft donor cells, obtained 180 days after TCRalphabeta/CD19-depleted stem cell transplant. The chain combines TRBV30 with TRBJ1-2; D gene ambiguous. This sequence was found in a male patient between 2 and 10 years old who had a stem cell transplant for acute lymphoblastic leukemia, so the T cells may come from the graft donor. CDR3 nucleotides: TGTGCCTGGAGTGGAACGAGCTATGGCTACACCTTC. This encodes CAWSGTSYGYTF.